The 5 T cell receptor beta chains presented below share a single source sample, sequenced in a study of T-cell memory formation after mild COVID-19. One entry per CDR3 protein results from TCRdb running MiXCR on the 5' RACE reads. The data contain 360,000 or so distinct CDR3 sequences, 28% of them singletons. Sequencing used PBMCs or a T cell subset sorted from them (not recorded which). Receptor source: an adult woman who had mild COVID-19 (a few samples of this study predate the infection). Cell type and time point are not known.

This clonotype was detected a few times. This sequence joins TRBV7-2 and TRBJ2-1, with 10 positions matching TRBD1. CDR3 length: 16 amino acids. Germline CDR1 and CDR2: SGHTA and FQGNSA. V lost 3 bases to trimming and J lost 4 bases; unmatched junction nucleotides: 6. CDR3 residues: CASSFSGTGVYNEQFF. The DNA of the CDR3 is TGTGCCAGCAGCTTTAGTGGGACAGGGGTTTACAATGAGCAGTTCTTC.

The chain combines TRBV5-1 with TRBJ2-1; TRBD2 is a possible D gene (5 bases). This CDR3 has 18 residues. Trimming left V 0 bases short and J 9 bases short, with 25 bases between. Germline-derived CDR1 and CDR2 are SGHRS and YFSETQ. CDR3 nucleotides: TGCGCCAGCAGCTTGGAGACGGTAGTAGCGCCACCTTCGGGTGAGCAGTTCTTC. Residues: CASSLETVVAPPSGEQFF.

The sample holds a few counts of this clonotype. The chain joins TRBV7-9 to TRBJ2-7; perhaps TRBD1 as D (6 bases). CDR3 length: 12 amino acids. The ends were cut back, 5 bases at V and 3 bases at J, with 8 bases in the middle. Germline assignment: CDR1 SEHNR and CDR2 FQNEAQ (reference sequence). The CDR3 DNA follows: TGTGCCAGCAGCCAGGGGATCTACGAGCAGTACTTC. Its protein is CASSQGIYEQYF.

This clonotype was recorded a few times. The chain joins TRBV19 to TRBJ2-1, with 10 bases identical to TRBD2. From germline, CDR1 is LNHDA and CDR2 SQIVND (reference sequence). The CDR3 covers 15 residues. V trimming: 6 bases; J trimming: 3 bases; junction bases outside the gene matches: 5. The CDR3, as DNA: TGTGCCAGTAGAGTATCTAGCGGGGGCTACAATGAGCAGTTCTTC. Translated: CASRVSSGGYNEQFF.

This chain connects TRBV4-2 to TRBJ2-1; 10 bases map to TRBD2. With V trimmed by 0 bases and J by 4 bases, 3 bases remained unmatched. CDR3 size: 16 residues. CDR1 LGHNA and CDR2 YNFKEQ come from the germline V gene. In DNA form, the CDR3 reads TGTGCCAGCAGCCAAGAGGCACTAGCGGGGTACAATGAGCAGTTCTTC. This encodes CASSQEALAGYNEQFF.